This T cell receptor beta chain stems from a study of blood T cells in healthy people across ages. It was with a sample-barcoded 5' primer and a J-beta primer mix that a second PCR of about 6 to 12 cycles was run. From the 5' RACE reads, TCRdb called clonotypes with MiXCR, one entry per CDR3 protein. This sample carries roughly 700,000 distinct CDR3 sequences, roughly 25% of them seen once, and the ten largest clones take just under 9.5%. The germline V and J ends were trimmed by 1 base and 3 bases, with 9 bases remaining between them. This CDR3 has 15 amino acids. The V gene's germline CDR1 is SGHVS and CDR2 FNYEAQ. Every participating donor contributed roughly 10 milliliters of peripheral blood through a draw. The same specimen was also included in a second study, on T cells of mothers and their children. As that study records: The authors found no persistent microchimeric T cell clones.

This receptor was identified in a boy younger than 18 in good health. The gene calls are TRBV7-6 and TRBJ2-2; D gene unclear. What was sequenced was blood. CDR3 sequence: CASSLVVPYTGELFF. The CDR3 nucleotides read TGTGCCAGCAGCTTAGTGGTGCCCTACACCGGGGAGCTGTTTTTT.